Listed here are 9 T cell receptor beta chains from one sample, sequenced in a study of blood T cell repertoires in COVID-19. Generated by immunoSEQ multiplex PCR, the TCRdb table keeps only in-frame clones and is missing some. The table lists approximately 530,000 clones, around 90% of them singletons. What was sequenced was peripheral blood. The receptors shown here come from a woman aged 45-65 years with COVID-19, enrolled during active disease.

This clone was found once. This chain links TRBV6-5 with TRBJ1-4; D perhaps matches TRBD1 (6 bases). V was clipped by 10 bases and J by 8 bases, with 11 bases between them. The germline V gene has CDR1 MNHEY and CDR2 SVGAGI. CDR3 size: 11 residues. The CDR3 spells CATQRGEKLFF. The CDR3 nucleotides read TGTGCCACCCAGAGGGGGGAAAAACTGTTTTTT.

The chain is built from TRBV6-5 and TRBJ1-2, with D uncertain. CDR1 and CDR2 from the germline V gene are MNHEY and SVGAGI. CDR3 length: 15 residues. V was shortened by 4 bases and J by 5 bases, with 17 bases between the two germline ends. Here the CDR3 DNA reads TGTGCCAGCAGTTCGCCCGGGATAGGCGGGTATGGCTACACCTTC. Protein: CASSSPGIGGYGYTF.

On this clone: Other nucleotide sequences in the sample specify the same CDR3. The gene calls are TRBV30 and TRBJ1-5; D is ambiguous. Germline CDR1 and CDR2: GTSNPN and SVGIG (reference sequence). Trimming pared 0 bases from V and 5 bases from J, leaving 8 bases between. The CDR3 totals 13 residues. For the CDR3, the DNA is TGTGCCTGGAGTGTTGGAGGTGATCAGCCCCAGCATTTT. Amino acid sequence: CAWSVGGDQPQHF.

This chain links TRBV6-1 with TRBJ1-2; no firm D call. Trimming removed 2 bases from V and 8 bases from J, with 15 bases in between. The CDR3 extends over 14 amino acids. Germline values: CDR1 MNHNS, CDR2 SASEGT. CDR3 loop: CASSESGGGRGYTF. The DNA of the CDR3 is TGTGCCAGCAGTGAAAGTGGCGGAGGAAGAGGCTACACCTTC.

This clone was counted between two and nine times. J is TRBJ1-2 and V is TRBV6-4; perhaps TRBD1 as D (5 bases). The V gene lost 4 bases and the J gene lost 6 bases, with 9 bases spanning the gap. Germline CDR1 is MRHNA and CDR2 is SNTAGT. This CDR3 is built from 12 residues. CDR3 protein: CASSAGGDGYTF. The DNA for the CDR3 is TGTGCCAGCAGTGCGGGGGGTGATGGCTACACCTTC.

V gene TRBV9 combines with J gene TRBJ1-3; D remains unclear. This CDR3 has 17 residues. Germline values: CDR1 SGDLS, CDR2 YYNGEE. V was shortened by 3 bases and J by 2 bases, with 18 bases between the two germline ends. CDR3 amino acids: CASSAYHRSRPGNTIYF. For the CDR3, the DNA is TGTGCCAGCAGCGCCTACCACCGTTCACGCCCTGGAAACACCATATATTTT. Filled out from reference TRBV9 and TRBJ1-3, the complete variable domain reads DSGVTQTPKHLITATGQRVTLRCSPRSGDLSVYWYQQSLDQGLQFLIQYYNGEERAKGNILERFSAQQFPDLHSELNLSSLELGDSALYFCASSAYHRSRPGNTIYFGEGSWLTVV.

The chain employs TRBV15 and TRBJ1-5; 8 bases match TRBD1. CDR1 and CDR2 from the germline V gene are LNHNV and YYDKDF (reference sequence). The CDR3 consists of 14 residues. J was trimmed by 7 bases and V by 5 bases; bases with no gene match: 7. The CDR3 DNA sequence: TGTGCCACCAGCGGACAGGGATCGGGGCAGCCCCAGCATTTT. This gives the protein CATSGQGSGQPQHF.

This clone was seen a single time. The chain combines TRBV28 with TRBJ2-7; D might be TRBD2 (6 bases). Germline V lookup: CDR1 MDHEN, CDR2 SYDVKM. CDR3 size: 15 residues. Trimming shortened V by 1 base and J by 5 bases, and 15 bases separated the two germline ends. CDR3 region: CASSLFGGASHEQYF. Written as DNA, the CDR3 is TGTGCCAGCAGTTTATTTGGAGGGGCGTCTCACGAGCAGTACTTC.

This clone was observed many times. Other DNA sequences in this sample translate to the same CDR3. This chain connects TRBV2 to TRBJ1-5; a possible D gene is TRBD1 (6 bases). The germline V and J ends were trimmed by 6 bases and 0 bases, with 9 bases remaining between them. CDR3 length: 14 amino acids. Germline CDR1 and CDR2: SNHLY and FYNNEI. The CDR3 DNA sequence: TGTGCCAGCAGGACAGGTGTTAGCAATCAGCCCCAGCATTTT. This gives the protein CASRTGVSNQPQHF. Looking up the rest from reference TRBV2 and TRBJ1-5 gives the full variable domain: EPEVTQTPSHQVTQMGQEVILRCVPISNHLYFYWYRQILGQKVEFLVSFYNNEISEKSEIFDDQFSVERPDGSNFTLKIRSTKLEDSAMYFCASRTGVSNQPQHFGDGTRLSIL.